The subject of this entry is one T cell receptor beta chain. The sample belongs to a study of T cell responses to AZD1222 COVID-19 vaccine. Repertoires were generated with immunoSEQ multiplex PCR, while TCRdb's copy carries only in-frame clones and drops some. The sample holds 150,000 to 200,000 clones, around nine tenths seen once. Looked up from germline, CDR1 is MNHEY and CDR2 is SMNVEV (reference sequence). V lost 3 bases and J 4 bases, leaving 12 bases between the germline ends. The CDR3 is made up of 14 amino acids. The chain has TRBV27 and TRBJ1-1, with TRBD1 as a possible D gene (6 bases). Sample: peripheral blood, taken on day 0 of AZD1222 vaccination. This clonotype was sampled from an adult in good health. The CDR3 DNA is TGTGCCAGCAGTTTTACAGGGTTGGGCACTGAAGCTTTCTTT. It is translated as CASSFTGLGTEAFF.